Listed here are 30 T cell receptor beta chains from one sample, sequenced in a study of Graves' ophthalmopathy and Graves' hyperthyroidism. RNA transcripts provided the template for amplifying TCR beta CDR3 regions. HTBI primers were used in a first-round RT-PCR, which preceded a second-round multiplex PCR. TCRdb re-called the multiplex PCR reads through MiXCR, storing one row per CDR3 protein. The sample contains about 620,000 distinct CDR3 sequences, approximately 22% of which appear only once. Sequencing was carried out using peripheral blood. Every receptor here comes from a woman aged 18-29 years with stable Graves' hyperthyroidism. Some clones in this sample may be carry-over from other donors' samples.

The sample holds many counts of this clonotype. The chain combines TRBV5-1 with TRBJ1-1, with TRBD1 identical over 7 bases. The CDR3 is made up of 13 amino acids. V shed 6 bases and J 4 bases; nucleotides not matched to a gene: 6. Looked up from germline, CDR1 is SGHRS and CDR2 is YFSETQ. The CDR3 bases are TGCGCCAGCACCGACAGGGTTGGCACTGAAGCTTTCTTT. Amino acids: CASTDRVGTEAFF.

This clonotype was detected ten times or more. The V and J genes are TRBV2 and TRBJ1-5; D is undetermined. V lost 6 bases, J lost 0 bases, and 9 bases lay in between. Germline V CDR1 and CDR2: SNHLY, FYNNEI. The CDR3 totals 14 residues. The CDR3 coding sequence is TGTGCCAGCAGCGCCGTGCATAGCAATCAGCCCCAGCATTTT. It translates to CASSAVHSNQPQHF.

The chain is built from TRBV6-2 or TRBV6-3 and TRBJ2-7, with 7 bases lining up with TRBD1. The germline gives CDR1 MNHEY, CDR2 SVGEGT. This CDR3 has 13 amino acids. After removal of 6 bases from V and 4 bases from J, the junction contained 6 bases not matched to a gene. CDR3 sequence reads: CASRRTGEYEQYF. CDR3 DNA sequence: TGTGCCAGCAGACGGACAGGTGAATACGAGCAGTACTTC.

The J gene is TRBJ1-1, the V gene TRBV6-1; the D gene is possibly TRBD1 (6 bases). V was clipped by 6 bases and J by 0 bases, with 20 bases between them. The V gene's germline CDR1 is MNHNS and CDR2 SASEGT. This CDR3 region has 17 residues. The CDR3 DNA reads TGTGCCAGCAGCCGAGCCATGGGGCAGGGGCTGAACACTGAAGCTTTCTTT. Amino acid sequence: CASSRAMGQGLNTEAFF.

This clonotype was recorded at least ten times. The chain links TRBV19 to TRBJ1-5; tentatively, D is TRBD1 (5 bases). V was cut by 4 bases and J by 9 bases, with 16 bases left in between. Germline values: CDR1 LNHDA, CDR2 SQIVND (reference sequence). The CDR3 runs 14 residues. CDR3 in DNA: TGTGCCAGTAGTACCAACCGGGGGTCATGGCCCCAGCATTTT. Translating gives CASSTNRGSWPQHF. The variable domain in full, with the rest retrieved from reference TRBV19 and TRBJ1-5, is DGGITQSPKYLFRKEGQNVTLSCEQNLNHDAMYWYRQDPGQGLRLIYYSQIVNDFQKGDIAEGYSVSREKKESFPLTVTSAQKNPTAFYLCASSTNRGSWPQHFGDGTRLSIL.

Many counts were recorded for this clonotype. The rearrangement uses TRBV27 and TRBJ2-5; possibly TRBD2 for D (7 bases). V dropped 2 bases and J dropped 3 bases, with 16 bases sitting between them. Germline lookup yields CDR1 MNHEY and CDR2 SMNVEV (reference sequence). The CDR3 is 16 amino acids. CDR3 sequence: CASSLGGGLAEETQYF. The CDR3 DNA follows: TGTGCCAGCAGTTTAGGGGGGGGGCTAGCGGAAGAGACCCAGTACTTC.

This clonotype showed up many times. The chain couples TRBV6-1 to TRBJ2-7; D is unclear. Germline V gives CDR1 MNHNS, CDR2 SASEGT. The CDR3 covers 12 residues. The V and J ends lost 4 bases and 2 bases respectively, with 6 bases between them. CDR3 in amino acids: CASSALTYEQYF. The DNA for the CDR3 is TGTGCCAGCAGTGCCCTCACCTACGAGCAGTACTTC.

The CDR3 DNA is TGTGCCAGCTCTGCGGGACAATATAATTCACCCCTCCACTTT. Translation: CASSAGQYNSPLHF. V gene TRBV7-9 combines with J gene TRBJ1-6; possible D gene TRBD1, 6 bases. From germline, CDR1 is SEHNR and CDR2 FQNEAQ (reference sequence). The CDR3 is 14 amino acids. V was trimmed by 8 bases and J by 4 bases, leaving 12 bases between them.

This clonotype has a count of ten or more. V usage is TRBV13 and J usage is TRBJ1-3; 7 bases map to TRBD1. CDR3 size: 17 residues. The V segment lost 5 bases and the J segment 1 base; nucleotides outside the gene matches: 11. Germline assignment: CDR1 PRHDT and CDR2 FYEKMQ (reference sequence). The CDR3 DNA reads as TGTGCCAGCAGCCCAGGGGGGACAGCAAGATCTGGAAACACCATATATTTT. Its translation is CASSPGGTARSGNTIYF.

This clonotype came up many times. The V and J genes are TRBV18 and TRBJ1-2, with D possibly being TRBD1 (5 bases). The V gene's germline CDR1 is KGHSH and CDR2 LQKENI. V was clipped by 6 bases and J by 5 bases, with 13 bases between them. The CDR3 is 13 amino acids. Written as DNA, the CDR3 is TGTGCCAGCTCTGCGACAGCGGGGTATGGCTACACCTTC. Protein sequence: CASSATAGYGYTF.

This clonotype was found many times. The V and J genes are TRBV28 and TRBJ2-7, with D perhaps assigned TRBD1 or TRBD2 (5 bases each). This CDR3 comprises 13 residues. The germline CDR1 and CDR2 sequences are MDHEN and SYDVKM. Between the trimmed V and J ends, which lost 7 bases and 0 bases, there was a span of 10 bases. CDR3 amino acids: CASIRGVSYEQYF. The CDR3 nucleotides are TGTGCCAGCATCCGAGGGGTCTCCTACGAGCAGTACTTC. The full variable domain, with the rest looked up from reference TRBV28 and TRBJ2-7, is DVKVTQSSRYLVKRTGEKVFLECVQDMDHENMFWYRQDPGLGLRLIYFSYDVKMKEKGDIPEGYSVSREKKERFSLILESASTNQTSMYLCASIRGVSYEQYFGPGTRLTVT.

In this sample, this clonotype turned up many times. This sequence joins TRBV7-3 and TRBJ2-7, with 12 bases aligning to TRBD2. The junction had 12 bases not matched to a gene; V was cut back by 4 bases and J by 2 bases. CDR3 length: 18 residues. Germline V gene data show CDR1 as SGHTA and CDR2 as FQGTGA. CDR3 amino acids: CASSSDPTSGRPPYEQYF. The DNA of the CDR3 is TGTGCCAGCAGCTCGGACCCCACTAGCGGGAGGCCTCCCTACGAGCAGTACTTC.

This clonotype has a count of ten or more. The chain links TRBV20-1 to TRBJ2-2, with D perhaps TRBD2 (6 bases). The CDR3 consists of 15 residues. V shed 5 bases and J shed 2 bases, with 15 bases lying between them. Germline V gene sequence: CDR1 DFQATT, CDR2 SNEGSKA (reference sequence). Here the CDR3 DNA reads TGCAGTGCTGCTCAGACTAGATTTAACACCGGGGAGCTGTTTTTT. Encoded protein: CSAAQTRFNTGELFF.

This clonotype was picked up many times. This sequence joins TRBV7-6 and TRBJ2-2; 12 bases are shared with TRBD1. Germline CDR1 reads SGHVS; CDR2 reads FNYEAQ. With 5 bases clipped from V and 7 bases from J, the junction kept 11 bases outside the gene matches. This CDR3 spans 17 amino acids. CDR3 sequence (DNA): TGTGCCAGCAGCCCTCAAGCCGGGACAGGGGGCTTCGGGGAGCTGTTTTTT. Encoded protein: CASSPQAGTGGFGELFF.

This clonotype was seen more than once but under ten times. This chain joins TRBV28 and TRBJ2-6; D gene ambiguous. Germline loops: CDR1 MDHEN, CDR2 SYDVKM. Trimming left V 3 bases short and J 1 base short, with 10 bases between. The CDR3 loop spans 16 amino acids. CDR3 protein: CASSFVSQSGANVLTF. CDR3 nucleotides: TGTGCCAGCAGTTTTGTAAGCCAATCTGGGGCCAACGTCCTGACTTTC.

The V and J genes are TRBV9 and TRBJ1-1; D not certain. CDR1 SGDLS and CDR2 YYNGEE come from the germline V gene. CDR3 length equals 15 residues. V lost 0 bases and J 0 bases, leaving 9 bases between the germline ends. The CDR3 protein is CASSVGPSMNTEAFF. CDR3 nucleotide sequence: TGTGCCAGCAGCGTAGGTCCGAGCATGAACACTGAAGCTTTCTTT.

This clonotype was seen a handful of times. CDR3 in DNA: TGTGCCAGCAAGACTCTGGGGCACCTGGGTGGCTACACCTTC. Translating gives CASKTLGHLGGYTF. This sequence joins TRBV28 and TRBJ1-2; D might be TRBD1 (5 bases). Germline V gene data show CDR1 as MDHEN and CDR2 as SYDVKM. Trimming took off 7 bases at V and 7 bases at J, with 19 bases between the two ends. The CDR3 totals 14 residues.

The sample holds many counts of this clonotype. This sequence joins TRBV5-8 and TRBJ1-3; unclear D gene. Germline assignment: CDR1 SGHTS and CDR2 YDEGEE. This CDR3 region has 15 residues. V dropped 0 bases and J dropped 4 bases, with 11 bases sitting between them. CDR3 coding DNA: TGTGCCAGCAGCTTGGAAGTACAGCCAGGAAACACCATATATTTT. Its translation is CASSLEVQPGNTIYF.

This clonotype was recorded at least ten times. V is TRBV29-1 and J is TRBJ2-6; D is undetermined. V lost 3 bases and J 4 bases, leaving 10 bases between the germline ends. The CDR3 has 14 residues. From germline, CDR1 is SQVTM and CDR2 ANQGSEA. CDR3 loop: CSVDAQRGANVLTF. CDR3 DNA: TGCAGCGTTGACGCCCAGAGGGGGGCCAACGTCCTGACTTTC.

This clonotype was found many times. This rearrangement joins TRBV6-1 to TRBJ2-7; D ambiguous. V lost 4 bases and J 4 bases, leaving 8 bases between the germline ends. The germline gives CDR1 MNHNS, CDR2 SASEGT. This CDR3 spans 12 amino acids. CDR3 sequence (DNA): TGTGCCAGCAGTGGAACACTTTACGAGCAGTACTTC. It yields the protein CASSGTLYEQYF.

This clonotype was seen many times. The rearrangement uses TRBV20-1 and TRBJ1-1; D remains ambiguous. CDR1 is DFQATT and CDR2 is SNEGSKA in the germline V gene (reference sequence). This CDR3 region has 10 residues. Trimming cost V 5 bases and J 6 bases, with 7 bases left between them. CDR3 protein: CSARKAEAFF. The CDR3 DNA reads TGCAGTGCTCGAAAGGCTGAAGCTTTCTTT.

This clonotype was counted a few times. Here the CDR3 reads CASSLWDRGLREQYF. The CDR3 nucleotides are TGTGCCAGCAGTTTATGGGATAGGGGGCTGAGAGAGCAGTACTTC. The rearrangement uses TRBV28 and TRBJ2-7, with TRBD1 matching over 7 bases. The CDR3 is 15 amino acids. The trim removed 0 bases at V and 7 bases at J, leaving 9 bases unmatched. Germline CDR1 MDHEN, CDR2 SYDVKM.

This clonotype was counted at least ten times. The genes are TRBV6-1 and TRBJ2-5; D may correspond to TRBD1 or TRBD2 (5 bases each). This CDR3 has 15 residues. Germline V gene data show CDR1 as MNHNS and CDR2 as SASEGT. The germline V and J ends were trimmed by 8 bases and 1 base, with 17 bases remaining between them. CDR3 protein: CASYFGTKPQETQYF. CDR3 nucleotide sequence: TGTGCCAGCTACTTCGGGACGAAACCCCAAGAGACCCAGTACTTC.

This clonotype was seen many times. The J gene is TRBJ2-7, the V gene TRBV29-1; the match to TRBD1 covers 11 bases. Germline values: CDR1 SQVTM, CDR2 ANQGSEA. The ends lost 6 bases at V and 2 bases at J; junction bases unmatched: 15. The CDR3 runs 17 residues. The CDR3 region has the DNA TGCAGCGTGACCGGGACAGGGGGATTAGCGAGAACCTACGAGCAGTACTTC. Translation: CSVTGTGGLARTYEQYF.

This clonotype was detected a few times. The rearrangement links TRBV4-1 to TRBJ2-7; D might be TRBD1 (6 bases). Trimming left V 5 bases short and J 12 bases short, with 20 bases between. Germline V gives CDR1 MGHRA, CDR2 YSYEKL. This CDR3 spans 13 amino acids. Here the CDR3 reads CASSETGAGVLYF. CDR3 nucleotides: TGCGCCAGCAGCGAAACCGGCGCAGGGGTTCTGTACTTC.

This chain connects TRBV19 to TRBJ1-1, with TRBD1 as a possible D gene (6 bases). Germline assignment: CDR1 LNHDA and CDR2 SQIVND (reference sequence). Trimming shortened V by 7 bases and J by 5 bases, and 20 bases separated the two germline ends. The CDR3 runs to 15 residues. In DNA, the CDR3 is TGTGCCAGTAATTCCGGGGGCGCATTGGGGACTGAAGCTTTCTTT. As protein: CASNSGGALGTEAFF.

The chain recombines TRBV11-2 with TRBJ1-1, with unresolved D. This CDR3 contains 17 residues. CDR1 SGHAT and CDR2 FQNNGV come from the germline V gene. With 1 base removed from V and 0 bases from J, the gap between germline ends came to 15 bases. CDR3 DNA sequence: TGTGCCAGCAGCTTAGTCCATTTTAGGGCCGTGAACACTGAAGCTTTCTTT. Amino acid sequence: CASSLVHFRAVNTEAFF.

The sample holds many counts of this clonotype. V is TRBV20-1 and J is TRBJ2-6; D remains ambiguous. V gave up 6 bases and J gave up 2 bases, with 11 bases separating them. Germline values: CDR1 DFQATT, CDR2 SNEGSKA (reference sequence). The CDR3 consists of 14 residues. The CDR3 sequence is CSAESQTGANVLTF. The CDR3 DNA follows: TGCAGTGCCGAATCCCAAACTGGGGCCAACGTCCTGACTTTC.

For this clonotype: Given a much more abundant clone one base away, this may be a read error. V usage is TRBV5-5 and J usage is TRBJ1-2; no clear D. The V gene's germline CDR1 is SGHKS and CDR2 YYEKEE (reference sequence). CDR3 length: 16 residues. This chain's CDR3 is CASILYAGHEKSGYTF. The CDR3 bases are TGTGCCAGCATCTTGTACGCAGGCCATGAAAAGAGTGGCTACACCTTC.

This clonotype was seen a few times. The gene calls are TRBV28 and TRBJ1-6; 10 bases are shared with TRBD1. CDR1 is MDHEN and CDR2 is SYDVKM in the germline V gene. V gave up 4 bases and J gave up 9 bases; unmatched junction bases: 6. The length of the CDR3 is 15 residues. The CDR3 protein is CASSSLDRGVSPLHF. Here the CDR3 DNA reads TGTGCCAGCAGTTCGTTGGACAGGGGGGTTTCACCCCTCCACTTT.